A selection of T cell receptor beta chains follows, all from one sample in a study of PD-L1 blockade in urothelial cancer. TCRdb's table, derived via immunoSEQ multiplex PCR, lists solely in-frame clones and lacks some. The sample has roughly 26,000 clones; approximately 86% are singletons. This specimen was PBMCs, taken around atezolizumab (anti-PD-L1) treatment. The receptors were sampled from a man aged 60 to 75 with urothelial cancer. CDR3s include the opening cysteine and the closing phenylalanine or tryptophan. A D gene is named only where the DNA matches it firmly. The size entry is marked missing in some rows and otherwise reads once, few, many or a size class.

TRBD1	TRBJ1-2	TRBV5-1	once	TGCGCCAGCAGCTTCACAGGGGGCGCAGACTATGGCTACACCTTC	CASSFTGGADYGYTF
TRBD2	TRBJ2-1	TRBV9	-	TGTGCCAGCAGCGGACTAGCGGGGGGTTACAATGAGCAGTTCTTC	CASSGLAGGYNEQFF
-	TRBJ2-2	TRBV27	-	TGTGCCAGCAGTTTATCTACCGGGGCGAACACCGGGGAGCTGTTTTTT	CASSLSTGANTGELFF
-	TRBJ1-1	TRBV6-6	-	TGTGCCAGCATCCCCCGGGGGGCGAACACTGAAGCTTTCTTT	CASIPRGANTEAFF
-	TRBJ1-1	TRBV2	-	TGTGCCAGCACCCTAACGAACACTGAAGCTTTCTTT	CASTLTNTEAFF
-	TRBJ1-2	TRBV25-1	once	TGTGCCAGCCGTGATTCGAACGGTCGAGAAGGCTACACCTTC	CASRDSNGREGYTF
-	TRBJ2-2	TRBV6-1	-	TGTGCCAGCACTAAGACAGGAGCCGGGGAGCTGTTTTTT	CASTKTGAGELFF
TRBD1	TRBJ2-2	TRBV19	-	TGTGCCAGTAGTATAGTAGCCAGGGGGAAGGGGGAGCTGTTTTTT	CASSIVARGKGELFF
-	TRBJ1-6	TRBV27	-	TGTGCCAGCAGTATCCTGGGAGCTAATTCACCCCTCCACTTT	CASSILGANSPLHF
-	TRBJ1-3	TRBV19	-	TGTGCCAGTAGTACCAGTCCCCCCCACCGGGACAAGACCTCTGGAAACACCATATATTTT	CASSTSPPHRDKTSGNTIYF
-	TRBJ2-2	TRBV30	once	TGTGCCTGGAGTCCCCCGGGACTGGGGGTTAGCACCGGGGAGCTGTTTTTT	CAWSPPGLGVSTGELFF
TRBD2	TRBJ2-1	TRBV7-8	-	TGTGCCAGCAGCTTAGCTTGGCTAGCGGGAGCATCAAATGAGCAGTTCTTC	CASSLAWLAGASNEQFF
-	TRBJ1-2	TRBV30	once	TGTGCCCAACCCCGACAGTCAAGTTATGGCTACACCTTC	CAQPRQSSYGYTF
-	TRBJ1-1	TRBV6-5	few	TGTGCCAGCAGGACAGGGAACACTGAAGCTTTCTTT	CASRTGNTEAFF
-	TRBJ1-3	TRBV5-8	-	TGTGCCAGCACCTTTATCTCTGGAAACACCATATATTTT	CASTFISGNTIYF